This entry lists 29 T cell receptor beta chains sequenced from one sample in a study of human T cells and chemical hapten exposure. TCRdb re-derived calls from the RACE reads in MiXCR, one entry per CDR3 protein. The sample lists around 120,000 distinct CDR3 sequences; roughly 15% were seen once. Time point specified: patch test 1, 2 weeks after DPC sensitization. Sample treatment: therapeutic diphenylcyclopropenone sensitization with weekly scalp DPC. The material was whole blood, obtained in connection with sensitization to the hapten diphenylcyclopropenone (DPC). These receptors were collected from a man between 18 and 29 years old with alopecia areata. Some clones in this sample may be carry-over from other donors' samples.

This clonotype came up many times. The rearrangement joins TRBV7-2 to TRBJ1-5; D is unclear. This CDR3 spans 13 amino acids. CDR1 is SGHTA, CDR2 FQGNSA, per germline. Trimming cost V 2 bases and J 0 bases, with 2 bases left between them. The CDR3 DNA sequence: TGTGCCAGCAGCTTAAGTAGCAATCAGCCCCAGCATTTT. This encodes CASSLSSNQPQHF.

The V call is TRBV20-1, the J call TRBJ2-7; D is possibly TRBD2 (5 bases). Germline assignment: CDR1 DFQATT and CDR2 SNEGSKA (reference sequence). The germline V and J ends were trimmed by 0 bases and 4 bases, with 16 bases remaining between them. CDR3 length equals 15 residues. The CDR3 region has the DNA TGCAGTGCTAGAGAGGAGAGGGCCTCCTCTTACGAGCAGTACTTC. Its translation is CSAREERASSYEQYF.

This clonotype has more than one count but fewer than ten. V usage is TRBV6-2 or TRBV6-3 and J usage is TRBJ2-2, with D tentatively TRBD1 (6 bases). The CDR3 length is 13 residues. The V end lost 6 bases, the J end lost 5 bases, and 10 bases lay between the germline ends. Germline lookup yields CDR1 MNHEY and CDR2 SVGEGT. The CDR3 reads CASRIRGTGELFF. CDR3 in DNA: TGTGCCAGCAGGATCAGGGGTACCGGGGAGCTGTTTTTT.

As for this clonotype: The junction departs from germline at one end; a sequencing error may be responsible. The V call is TRBV4-3, the J call TRBJ2-2; 7 nucleotides agree with TRBD1. Germline CDR1 LGHNA, CDR2 YSLEER. The CDR3 extends over 16 amino acids. The CDR3 spells CASSQGQGRNTGELFF. DNA for the CDR3: TGCGCCAGCAGCCAAGGACAGGGAAGGAACACTGGGGAGCTGTTTTTT.

This clonotype has just a few counts. This sequence joins TRBV10-3 and TRBJ2-3, with 7 nucleotides matching TRBD2. With V trimmed by 10 bases and J by 1 base, 11 bases remained unmatched. This CDR3 has 15 amino acids. Germline CDR1 reads ENHRY; CDR2 reads SYGVKD. The CDR3 sequence is CATSGAAGGTDTQYF. As DNA, the CDR3 is TGTGCCACAAGCGGTGCCGCGGGGGGCACAGATACGCAGTATTTT.

The rearrangement links TRBV6-5 to TRBJ2-3, with 9 bases aligning to TRBD2. With V trimmed by 2 bases and J by 3 bases, 3 bases remained unmatched. The germline V gene has CDR1 MNHEY and CDR2 SVGAGI. CDR3 length equals 15 residues. The CDR3 nucleotides are TGTGCCAGCAGTTACGAGCGGGGGGAAACAGATACGCAGTATTTT. It encodes CASSYERGETDTQYF.

J is TRBJ2-6 and V is TRBV6-6, with D tentatively TRBD1 (6 bases). Germline V gives CDR1 MNHNY, CDR2 SVGAGI (reference sequence). V shed 4 bases and J shed 0 bases, with 10 bases lying between them. This CDR3 region has 16 residues. In nucleotides, the CDR3 is TGTGCCAGCAGTTCTACAGGGAGCTCTGGGGCCAACGTCCTGACTTTC. This encodes CASSSTGSSGANVLTF.

V gene TRBV5-1 combines with J gene TRBJ2-2; the match to TRBD1 covers 7 bases. V shed 4 bases and J 6 bases; nucleotides not matched to a gene: 3. CDR3 length equals 13 residues. Germline CDR1 reads SGHRS; CDR2 reads YFSETQ. The CDR3 here is CASSQTGSGELFF. The CDR3 DNA sequence: TGCGCCAGCAGCCAGACAGGGTCCGGGGAGCTGTTTTTT.

The rearrangement links TRBV7-3 to TRBJ2-2; 7 bases line up with TRBD2. The CDR3 totals 16 residues. The germline gives CDR1 SGHTA, CDR2 FQGTGA. J was trimmed by 6 bases and V by 5 bases; bases with no gene match: 12. The DNA of the CDR3 is TGTGCCAGCAGCCCACCGGGGAGGGGAAGGTCCGGGGAGCTGTTTTTT. Translated, it gives CASSPPGRGRSGELFF.

This clonotype was found many times. The chain links TRBV5-1 to TRBJ1-5, with D uncertain. This CDR3 contains 13 residues. Trimming took 3 bases from V and 3 from J, leaving 7 bases between them. CDR1 and CDR2 from the germline V gene are SGHRS and YFSETQ. The CDR3 loop reads CASSSGDNQPQHF. The DNA of the CDR3 is TGCGCCAGCAGCTCCGGGGACAATCAGCCCCAGCATTTT.

This clonotype was counted between two and nine times. V usage is TRBV19 and J usage is TRBJ1-6; D unclear. The length of the CDR3 is 13 residues. The V gene's germline CDR1 is LNHDA and CDR2 SQIVND (reference sequence). Trimming cost V 1 base and J 10 bases, with 8 bases left between them. CDR3 in amino acids: CASSIAGTSPLHF. The CDR3 DNA reads TGTGCCAGTAGTATAGCCGGAACCTCACCCCTCCACTTT. Based on the CDR3 plus reference TRBV19 and TRBJ1-6, the full variable domain is DGGITQSPKYLFRKEGQNVTLSCEQNLNHDAMYWYRQDPGQGLRLIYYSQIVNDFQKGDIAEGYSVSREKKESFPLTVTSAQKNPTAFYLCASSIAGTSPLHFGNGTRLTVT.

The rearrangement joins TRBV4-1 to TRBJ2-1; 8 bases are a match to TRBD1. This CDR3 contains 17 residues. V lost 1 base to trimming and J lost 3 bases; unmatched junction nucleotides: 8. The V gene's germline CDR1 is MGHRA and CDR2 YSYEKL. The CDR3 loop reads CASSQAPGGNYYNEQFF. Here the CDR3 DNA reads TGCGCCAGCAGCCAAGCCCCAGGGGGCAACTACTACAATGAGCAGTTCTTC.

There are a few counts of this clonotype. V is TRBV9 and J is TRBJ1-6; possibly TRBD1 for D (6 bases). Per germline, CDR1 SGDLS and CDR2 YYNGEE. Trimming took off 3 bases at V and 6 bases at J, with 10 bases between the two ends. The CDR3 is 14 residues long. In nucleotides, the CDR3 is TGTGCCAGCAGCGCGGACAGTACTAATTCACCCCTCCACTTT. Its protein product is CASSADSTNSPLHF.

In this sample, this clonotype turned up many times. The rearrangement joins TRBV10-3 to TRBJ2-3; 7 nucleotides line up with TRBD1. The V gene's germline CDR1 is ENHRY and CDR2 SYGVKD. J was trimmed by 3 bases and V by 4 bases; bases with no gene match: 10. This CDR3 contains 16 residues. This CDR3 reads CAISGNTGVGTDTQYF. The CDR3 nucleotides read TGTGCCATCAGTGGGAACACAGGGGTTGGTACAGATACGCAGTATTTT.

The V gene is TRBV5-4, the J gene TRBJ2-7; 8 bases are a match to TRBD1. Trimming removed 2 bases from V and 0 bases from J; junction bases left unmatched: 4. CDR1 SGHNT and CDR2 YYREEE come from the germline V gene (reference sequence). The CDR3 contains 15 residues. The CDR3 loop is CASSFRDRSSYEQYF. CDR3 bases: TGTGCCAGCAGCTTCCGGGACAGGAGCTCCTACGAGCAGTACTTC.

The V gene is TRBV19, the J gene TRBJ1-5, with TRBD1 as a possible D gene (5 bases). The CDR3 is 14 residues long. V lost 2 bases and J 5 bases, leaving 10 bases between the germline ends. CDR1 and CDR2 from the germline V gene are LNHDA and SQIVND (reference sequence). CDR3 residues: CASSIMGGYQPQHF. The DNA for the CDR3 is TGTGCCAGTAGTATAATGGGGGGTTATCAGCCCCAGCATTTT.

The genes are TRBV6-2 or TRBV6-3 and TRBJ2-1, with TRBD1 matching over 9 bases. This CDR3 has 15 amino acids. Germline V lookup: CDR1 MNHEY, CDR2 SVGEGT. With V trimmed by 5 bases and J by 1 base, 3 bases remained unmatched. This CDR3 is CASSKDRGSYNEQFF. The CDR3 nucleotides read TGTGCCAGCAGTAAGGACAGGGGTTCCTACAATGAGCAGTTCTTC.

CDR3 residues: CASSREEGVAKNIQYF. For the CDR3, the DNA is TGTGCCAGCAGCCGAGAGGAGGGGGTAGCCAAAAACATTCAGTACTTC. V is TRBV3-1 and J is TRBJ2-4; possibly TRBD1 or TRBD2 for D (6 bases each). The CDR3 runs 16 residues. V lost 4 bases and J 0 bases, leaving 13 bases between the germline ends. Germline V gene sequence: CDR1 LGHDT, CDR2 YNNKEL (reference sequence). The full variable domain, with the rest looked up from reference TRBV3-1 and TRBJ2-4, is DTAVSQTPKYLVTQMGNDKSIKCEQNLGHDTMYWYKQDSKKFLKIMFSYNNKELIINETVPNRFSPKSPDKAHLNLHINSLELGDSAVYFCASSREEGVAKNIQYFGAGTRLSVL.

This clonotype was counted a few times. The J gene is TRBJ2-5, the V gene TRBV20-1; 8 bases agree with TRBD2. Germline lookup yields CDR1 DFQATT and CDR2 SNEGSKA (reference sequence). The CDR3 has 16 amino acids. J gave up 7 bases and V 0 bases, and 13 bases lay outside the gene matches. Written as DNA, the CDR3 is TGCAGTGCTAGAGAGGCGACTAGCGCCATCATGGGGACCCAGTACTTC. As protein: CSAREATSAIMGTQYF.

The gene calls are TRBV11-2 and TRBJ2-3; TRBD2 aligns across 9 bases. The length of the CDR3 is 18 residues. The J segment lost 2 bases and the V segment lost 5 bases, leaving 14 bases of the junction unmatched. Germline CDR1 reads SGHAT; CDR2 reads FQNNGV. The CDR3 DNA reads as TGTGCCAGCAGCCCACCTTTCAGTACTAGCGGGCCCACAGATACGCAGTATTTT. Encoded protein: CASSPPFSTSGPTDTQYF. The whole variable domain, remainder taken from reference TRBV11-2 and TRBJ2-3, is EAGVAQSPRYKIIEKRQSVAFWCNPISGHATLYWYQQILGQGPKLLIQFQNNGVVDDSQLPKDRFSAERLKGVDSTLKIQPAKLEDSAVYLCASSPPFSTSGPTDTQYFGPGTRLTVL.

This clonotype was seen a handful of times. The chain couples TRBV27 to TRBJ1-6; tentatively, D is TRBD1 (5 bases). The V and J ends lost 5 bases and 7 bases respectively, with 15 bases between them. Germline loops: CDR1 MNHEY, CDR2 SMNVEV (reference sequence). The CDR3 covers 15 residues. The CDR3 loop is CASSPSPGANSPLHF. CDR3 bases: TGTGCCAGCAGTCCTTCTCCCGGGGCCAATTCACCCCTCCACTTT.

The sample holds many counts of this clonotype. The chain uses TRBV11-2 and TRBJ2-7; TRBD1 matches at 9 bases. This CDR3 comprises 14 residues. The V segment lost 3 bases and the J segment 1 base; nucleotides outside the gene matches: 1. CDR1 is SGHAT and CDR2 is FQNNGV in the germline V gene. The CDR3: CASSFGTGSYEQYF. Here the CDR3 DNA reads TGTGCCAGCAGCTTTGGGACAGGGTCCTACGAGCAGTACTTC.

A few counts support this clonotype. The chain joins TRBV2 to TRBJ2-2; D unclear. The CDR3 runs 16 residues. The germline CDR1 and CDR2 sequences are SNHLY and FYNNEI. The V end was cut by 5 bases, the J end by 4 bases, with 17 bases between. CDR3 protein: CASSPHGQSFTGELFF. The CDR3 DNA reads TGTGCCAGCAGTCCCCACGGGCAGAGCTTCACCGGGGAGCTGTTTTTT.

This clonotype was picked up many times. The chain uses TRBV9 and TRBJ1-6, with no clear D. The CDR3 is made up of 13 amino acids. From germline, CDR1 is SGDLS and CDR2 YYNGEE. V was cut by 0 bases and J by 10 bases, with 8 bases left in between. Here the CDR3 DNA reads TGTGCCAGCAGCGTAGCAGGTGGCTCACCCCTCCACTTT. As protein: CASSVAGGSPLHF.

There are a few counts of this clonotype. The rearrangement links TRBV6-2 or TRBV6-3 to TRBJ2-3; D could derive from TRBD1 or TRBD2 (5 bases each). The germline CDR1 and CDR2 sequences are MNHEY and SVGEGT. Deletions cut 6 bases from V and 1 base from J, with 8 bases between. The CDR3 has 13 residues. The CDR3 region is CASSRDRTDTQYF. CDR3 DNA: TGTGCCAGCAGCCGGGACCGCACAGATACGCAGTATTTT.

This clonotype has just a few counts. This sequence joins TRBV27 and TRBJ1-6; maybe TRBD1 (5 bases). CDR3 length: 14 amino acids. Germline V lookup: CDR1 MNHEY, CDR2 SMNVEV (reference sequence). V shed 6 bases and J shed 4 bases, with 10 bases lying between them. The CDR3 is CASRDTSYNSPLHF. The CDR3 bases are TGTGCCAGCAGGGACACTTCATATAATTCACCCCTCCACTTT.

The chain carries TRBV6-2 or TRBV6-3 and TRBJ2-7; D might be TRBD2 (7 bases). Trimming removed 2 bases from V and 2 bases from J, with 16 bases in between. The germline CDR1 and CDR2 sequences are MNHEY and SVGEGT. There are 16 residues in the CDR3. CDR3 region: CASSYGPLGGPYEQYF. The CDR3 coding sequence is TGTGCCAGCAGTTACGGGCCCCTGGGGGGGCCCTACGAGCAGTACTTC.

The rearrangement links TRBV3-1 to TRBJ1-1; D call uncertain. The V end was cut by 1 base, the J end by 2 bases, with 14 bases between. Germline CDR1 LGHDT, CDR2 YNNKEL (reference sequence). The CDR3 has 16 amino acids. The CDR3 reads CASSQGRSLGNTEAFF. In DNA, the CDR3 is TGTGCCAGCAGCCAAGGGAGGAGTTTGGGAAACACTGAAGCTTTCTTT.

The CDR3 is CASSEGGYPEAFF. The CDR3 DNA sequence: TGTGCCAGCAGTGAAGGCGGGTACCCTGAAGCTTTCTTT. This rearrangement joins TRBV6-1 to TRBJ1-1; unclear D gene. The CDR3 consists of 13 residues. V was cut by 1 base and J by 6 bases, with 9 bases left in between. Germline assignment: CDR1 MNHNS and CDR2 SASEGT.